One and the same sample provided the 11 T cell receptor beta chains below, sequenced in a study of T-cell memory formation after mild COVID-19. Each CDR3 protein gets one entry after TCRdb re-called the 5' RACE reads with MiXCR. The sample yields about 560,000 distinct CDR3 sequences, around 15% seen once. Sequencing was done on a sample of PBMCs or a T cell subset sorted from them (not recorded which). The receptors stem from an adult woman who had mild COVID-19 (a few samples of this study predate the infection). Cell type and time point are not known.

This clonotype was counted between two and nine times. The genes are TRBV7-2 and TRBJ1-2; D call uncertain. The CDR3 totals 13 residues. Per the germline V gene, CDR1 is SGHTA and CDR2 is FQGNSA. Trimming took off 1 base at V and 7 bases at J, with 10 bases between the two ends. The CDR3 region is CASSLEQRGGYTF. CDR3 DNA: TGTGCCAGCAGCTTAGAGCAACGGGGTGGCTACACCTTC.

This clonotype was counted a few times. The J gene is TRBJ1-2, the V gene TRBV7-2; D gene uncertain. The CDR3 is made up of 15 amino acids. V gave up 5 bases and J gave up 0 bases, with 13 bases separating them. Germline V gene sequence: CDR1 SGHTA, CDR2 FQGNSA. The DNA for the CDR3 is TGTGCCAGCAGCACTAGTCACAGAACTAACTATGGCTACACCTTC. Its protein product is CASSTSHRTNYGYTF.

V gene TRBV5-1 combines with J gene TRBJ2-7; possible D gene TRBD2, 6 bases. CDR1 is SGHRS and CDR2 is YFSETQ in the germline V gene. This CDR3 contains 14 residues. Between the trimmed V and J ends, which lost 0 bases and 2 bases, there was a span of 9 bases. The CDR3 loop reads CASSLAWGAYEQYF. The CDR3, as DNA: TGCGCCAGCAGCTTGGCTTGGGGGGCCTACGAGCAGTACTTC.

V is TRBV9 and J is TRBJ2-1; D ambiguous. V was clipped by 0 bases and J by 5 bases, with 9 bases between them. The germline V gene has CDR1 SGDLS and CDR2 YYNGEE. The CDR3 extends over 14 amino acids. CDR3 nucleotides: TGTGCCAGCAGCGTAGCGAGCAACCACAATGAGCAGTTCTTC. Its translation: CASSVASNHNEQFF.

The chain carries TRBV7-2 and TRBJ1-5; D remains ambiguous. The CDR3 is made up of 14 amino acids. In germline, CDR1 is SGHTA, CDR2 FQGNSA. Trimming left V 5 bases short and J 0 bases short, with 8 bases between. This CDR3 is CASSPPNSNQPQHF. The CDR3 region has the DNA TGTGCCAGCAGCCCACCAAATAGCAATCAGCCCCAGCATTTT.

The chain carries TRBV4-3 and TRBJ1-2; D call uncertain. This CDR3 is 13 amino acids long. V was trimmed by 5 bases and J by 5 bases, leaving 12 bases between them. Germline CDR1 is LGHNA and CDR2 is YSLEER. The CDR3 coding sequence is TGCGCCAGCAGCGACACCGGCTTTTATGGCTACACCTTC. Amino acids: CASSDTGFYGYTF.

A few counts support this clonotype. The chain links TRBV7-9 to TRBJ1-1, with D maybe TRBD1 (6 bases). Per germline, CDR1 SEHNR and CDR2 FQNEAQ (reference sequence). Trimming shortened V by 3 bases and J by 6 bases, and 11 bases separated the two germline ends. CDR3 size: 13 residues. This chain's CDR3 is CASSLYRVSEAFF. The CDR3 nucleotides read TGTGCCAGCAGCTTGTACAGGGTCTCTGAAGCTTTCTTT. The entire variable domain, with the rest obtained from reference TRBV7-9 and TRBJ1-1, is as follows: DTGVSQNPRHKITKRGQNVTFRCDPISEHNRLYWYRQTLGQGPEFLTYFQNEAQLEKSRLLSDRFSAERPKGSFSTLEIQRTEQGDSAMYLCASSLYRVSEAFFGQGTRLTVV.

This clonotype was seen a few times. V is TRBV29-1 and J is TRBJ2-6; D is perhaps TRBD1 (6 bases). The length of the CDR3 is 13 residues. V lost 7 bases, J lost 2 bases, and 9 bases lay in between. Germline V gene lookup returns CDR1 SQVTM and CDR2 ANQGSEA. CDR3 protein: CSAYRAGANVLTF. For the CDR3, the DNA is TGCAGCGCCTACAGGGCTGGGGCCAACGTCCTGACTTTC.

The J gene is TRBJ2-1, the V gene TRBV20-1; either TRBD1 or TRBD2 may fit D (5 bases each). Germline loops: CDR1 DFQATT, CDR2 SNEGSKA (reference sequence). V shed 5 bases and J shed 8 bases, with 19 bases lying between them. This CDR3 region has 14 residues. CDR3 in amino acids: CSAPGTTGPHEQFF. In DNA form, the CDR3 reads TGCAGTGCTCCAGGGACCACCGGGCCTCATGAGCAGTTCTTC.

This clonotype was counted only a few times. J is TRBJ2-2 and V is TRBV12-3 or TRBV12-4, with D maybe TRBD2 (5 bases). The V gene lost 3 bases and the J gene lost 2 bases, with 10 bases spanning the gap. This CDR3 region has 15 residues. In DNA form, the CDR3 reads TGTGCCAGCAGTTTTGCGGGCCTCAACACCGGGGAGCTGTTTTTT. Translated: CASSFAGLNTGELFF.

The sample holds many counts of this clonotype. The gene calls are TRBV6-2 or TRBV6-3 and TRBJ2-1; possibly TRBD2 for D (5 bases). Germline assignment: CDR1 MNHEY and CDR2 SVGEGT. Trimming stripped 4 bases from V and 3 bases from J, with 7 bases between. The CDR3 runs 13 residues. The CDR3 DNA is TGTGCCAGCAGTTCCCGGGACTACAATGAGCAGTTCTTC. Protein product: CASSSRDYNEQFF.